The entry that follows covers one T cell receptor (beta chain) sequence. The antigen remains unidentified. Germline-derived CDR1 and CDR2 are SGHRS and YFSETQ. The CDR3 is 13 amino acids. V was shortened by 5 bases and J by 6 bases, with 14 bases between the two germline ends. Using immunoSEQ multiplex PCR, the repertoire was profiled, and TCRdb retains in-frame clones only, with some absent. There are more than 2 million clones in the sample; about 95% occur only once, and 1.1% lies in the top ten. The data were taken from a study of shared clonotypes between healthy human individuals. Whole-study findings and limits: Estimated richness was generally greater in naive than memory subsets. Generation probabilities of non-shared clonotypes were lower (relative to those shared by all four donors).

Terminally differentiated effector memory CD45RA+ cells were excluded by CCR7 positive selection of CD45RO-negative cells. J is TRBJ1-1 and V is TRBV5-1; unclear D gene. Input material: naive CD8+ T cells sorted from blood. This sequence was found in a man aged 18 to 30 in good health. The CDR3 spells CASSSGLDPEAFF. The CDR3 region has the DNA TGCGCCAGCAGTTCCGGGCTGGACCCTGAAGCTTTCTTT.